This is a list of T cell receptor beta chains from one sample in a study of T cell repertoires in cytomegalovirus infection. TCRdb reprocessed the reads via MiXCR and lists one record per CDR3 protein. This table has approximately 770,000 distinct CDR3 sequences, about 28% appearing once. The antigens these receptors bind are not known. The sample consisted of cultured CD8+ T cells from PBMCs, taken from culture after CMV antigen stimulation. The receptors were sampled from a human donor in good health (CMV status not recorded). Some clones in this sample may be carry-over from other donors' samples. CDR3s include the opening cysteine and the closing phenylalanine or tryptophan. A D gene is named only where the DNA matches it firmly. Some rows have no size entry. The others give once, few or many, or a class for an expanded clone.

size	J	V	D	length	CDR3	DNA
NA	TRBJ1-1	TRBV28	NA	14	CASSPPTLNTEAFF	TGTGCCAGCAGTCCCCCGACACTAAACACTGAAGCTTTCTTT
NA	TRBJ1-6	TRBV7-9	TRBD1	16	CASTVGQVGPNSPLHF	TGTGCCAGCACCGTTGGACAGGTGGGCCCTAATTCACCCCTCCACTTT
NA	TRBJ1-1	TRBV18	NA	14	CASSPQTQNTEAFF	TGTGCCAGCTCACCACAGACCCAGAACACTGAAGCTTTCTTT
NA	TRBJ1-1	TRBV6-5	NA	15	CASSYSIGGNTEAFF	TGTGCCAGCAGTTACTCGATAGGGGGGAACACTGAAGCTTTCTTT
NA	TRBJ1-5	TRBV6-6	NA	15	CASSYSAEAYQPQHF	TGTGCCAGCAGTTACTCGGCAGAGGCTTATCAGCCCCAGCATTTT
once	TRBJ2-7	TRBV27	NA	14	CASSLGTRGHEQYF	TGTGCCAGCAGTTTGGGCACGCGAGGCCACGAGCAGTACTTC
few	TRBJ1-1	TRBV7-9	NA	16	CASSLQGYTENTEAFF	TGTGCCAGCAGCTTACAAGGTTACACCGAGAACACTGAAGCTTTCTTT
NA	TRBJ1-1	TRBV12-3/TRBV12-4	TRBD1	16	CASSFSLTGMNTEAFF	TGTGCCAGCAGTTTCTCTTTGACAGGGATGAACACTGAAGCTTTCTTT
NA	TRBJ1-1	TRBV6-5	NA	13	CASGRGGHTEAFF	TGTGCCAGCGGCCGGGGGGGCCACACTGAAGCTTTCTTT
NA	TRBJ1-5	TRBV6-6	NA	14	CASSWNPRNQPQHF	TGTGCCAGCAGTTGGAACCCCCGCAATCAGCCCCAGCATTTT
few	TRBJ2-7	TRBV7-6	NA	14	CASSLGGRADEQYF	TGTGCCAGCAGCTTAGGGGGCAGGGCGGACGAGCAGTACTTC
few	TRBJ2-2	TRBV19	NA	15	CASSIDNWGTGELFF	TGTGCCAGTAGTATAGACAACTGGGGGACCGGGGAGCTGTTTTTT
NA	TRBJ1-5	TRBV12-3/TRBV12-4	NA	16	CASHGGQFGGIQPQHF	TGTGCCAGTCATGGGGGACAATTCGGGGGCATTCAGCCCCAGCATTTT
many	TRBJ2-7	TRBV7-2	NA	17	CASSQVGGGLSSYEQYF	TGTGCCAGCAGCCAAGTAGGGGGGGGTCTAAGCTCCTACGAGCAGTACTTC
NA	TRBJ2-7	TRBV10-2	TRBD1	14	CASSEWTGSGEQYF	TGCGCCAGCAGTGAGTGGACAGGGTCGGGCGAGCAGTACTTC
NA	TRBJ2-2	TRBV7-2	NA	18	CASSLMGRAGTYTGELFF	TGTGCCAGCAGCTTAATGGGTCGGGCAGGGACCTACACCGGGGAGCTGTTTTTT
many	TRBJ1-2	TRBV5-4	NA	13	CASSLGQHYGYTF	TGTGCCAGCAGCTTAGGACAGCACTATGGCTACACCTTC
NA	TRBJ2-1	TRBV24-1	NA	13	CATSDLDVNEQFF	TGTGCCACCAGTGATTTGGACGTCAATGAGCAGTTCTTC
once	TRBJ2-2	TRBV15	NA	14	CATSSRGSAGELFF	TGTGCCACCAGCTCCCGGGGCTCGGCCGGGGAGCTGTTTTTT
few	TRBJ1-4	TRBV6-8	TRBD1	14	CASGPGTVNEKLFF	TGTGCCAGCGGACCCGGGACAGTCAATGAAAAACTGTTTTTT
NA	TRBJ2-2	TRBV19	NA	13	CASKYPNTGELFF	TGTGCCAGTAAATACCCGAACACCGGGGAGCTGTTTTTT
few	TRBJ1-5	TRBV12-3/TRBV12-4	NA	17	CASSNWVGTYSNQPQHF	TGTGCCAGCAGCAACTGGGTTGGGACATATAGCAATCAGCCCCAGCATTTT
NA	TRBJ2-7	TRBV5-6	NA	13	CASSLGAIREQYF	TGTGCCAGCAGCTTGGGGGCAATTCGCGAGCAGTACTTC
few	TRBJ1-2	TRBV27	NA	16	CASWSFGGQGNYGYTF	TGTGCCAGCTGGTCTTTTGGGGGGCAGGGTAACTATGGCTACACCTTC
few	TRBJ1-6	TRBV4-1	NA	16	CASSQETGAYNSPLHF	TGCGCCAGCAGCCAAGAAACGGGGGCTTATAATTCACCCCTCCACTTT
NA	TRBJ1-1	TRBV19	NA	15	CASSIRGPPNTEAFF	TGTGCCAGTAGTATTCGGGGACCGCCGAACACTGAAGCTTTCTTT
few	TRBJ2-3	TRBV6-6	NA	14	CASSYSTPRDTQYF	TGTGCCAGCAGTTACTCAACCCCGAGAGATACGCAGTATTTT
few	TRBJ1-1	TRBV28	NA	15	CASSLFGFSDTEAFF	TGTGCCAGCAGTTTATTTGGGTTTTCGGACACTGAAGCTTTCTTT
NA	TRBJ2-1	TRBV20-1	NA	12	CSAADSYNEQFF	TGCAGTGCTGCGGACAGTTACAATGAGCAGTTCTTC